Listed below are T cell receptor beta chains from one sample, sequenced in a study of CD8+ T cells in alopecia areata. TCRdb's table, derived via immunoSEQ multiplex PCR, lists solely in-frame clones and lacks some. The table has 150,000 or so clones, about 59% seen once; the top ten hold roughly 15%. Source: CD8+ T cells sorted from blood, taken at week 4, from a patient treated with tofacitinib. The receptors shown here come from a human donor with alopecia areata. CDR3s include the opening cysteine and the closing phenylalanine or tryptophan.

J	V	CDR3
TRBJ2-7	TRBV29-1	CSVEEGSYEQYF
TRBJ1-2	TRBV10-3	CAISESRGGYTF
TRBJ2-2	TRBV5-4	CASSLKGHYTGELFF
TRBJ2-1	TRBV6-4	CASSAGGANEQFF
TRBJ1-1	TRBV29-1	CSVDLRPQGTEAFF
TRBJ2-1	TRBV29-1	CSVEAASGMSSYNEQFF
TRBJ1-1	TRBV11-2	CASSHRTVMNTEAFF
TRBJ1-2	TRBV23-1	CASSHIGSYGYTF
TRBJ2-7	TRBV7-2	CASSLAQGMAYEQYF
TRBJ2-2	TRBV9	CASSATKSGVGGELFF
TRBJ2-7	TRBV10-3	CAIADRGVDEQYF
TRBJ1-2	TRBV30	CAWSGTGGLGYTF
TRBJ2-1	TRBV7-9	CASSLDPYNEQFF
TRBJ2-6	TRBV7-3	CASSSMGSGANVLTF
TRBJ2-2	TRBV7-2	CASSLAGDAGELFF
TRBJ2-2	TRBV5-1	CASSLNTGELFF
TRBJ2-5	TRBV27	CASSFATGISAQYF
TRBJ1-6	TRBV9	CASSVEGAPLHF
TRBJ2-1	TRBV5-6	CASSLGLAVANEQFF
TRBJ2-7	TRBV29-1	CSVEEVLVEGWEQYF
TRBJ2-1	TRBV4-1	CASSQLLAVNNEQFF
TRBJ2-5	TRBV14	CASSQDEETQYF
TRBJ1-2	TRBV6-5	CASSFSEGYGYTF
TRBJ1-5	TRBV19	CASRPDRDNQPQHF
TRBJ2-7	TRBV25-1	CASTPGGGEQYF
.	TRBV27	CACGETYEQYF
TRBJ2-7	TRBV29-1	CSGTGQASYEQYF
TRBJ1-5	TRBV30	CAWSVWGIYQPQHF
TRBJ1-1	TRBV5-8	CASTVGGTGAFF
TRBJ2-2	TRBV5-6	CASSLAPGQGWTGELFF